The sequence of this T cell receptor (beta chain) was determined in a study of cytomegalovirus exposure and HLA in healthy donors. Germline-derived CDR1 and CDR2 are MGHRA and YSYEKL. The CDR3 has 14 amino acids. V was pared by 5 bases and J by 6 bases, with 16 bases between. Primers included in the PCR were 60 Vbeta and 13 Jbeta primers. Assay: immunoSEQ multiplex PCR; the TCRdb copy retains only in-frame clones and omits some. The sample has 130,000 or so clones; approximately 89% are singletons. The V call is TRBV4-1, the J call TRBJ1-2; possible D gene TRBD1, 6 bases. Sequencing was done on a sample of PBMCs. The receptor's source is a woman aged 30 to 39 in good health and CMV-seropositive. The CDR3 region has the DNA TGCGCCAGCAGCGGCCTACAGGGTCCCGATGGCTACACCTTC. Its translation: CASSGLQGPDGYTF.